This T cell receptor beta chain was documented in a study of blood T cells in healthy people across ages (dated by TCRdb to between 2014 and 2017). With regard to the full study: Template switching captured roughly one uniquely barcoded TCR beta cDNA molecule per two T cells in model experiments. Two additional independent replicas of 1 million unique cDNA reads from the same blood draw were analyzed for two donors (one aged 18 to 29 and one aged 80 or older). To avoid experimental bias, donors of different ages were spread randomly across the sequencing lanes. Donors were grouped into four age groups: young (average roughly 15 years), middle-aged (about 38), aged (around 56) and long-lived (about 82). To track age-related changes in TCR beta repertoire diversity, the study relied on deep sequencing normalized with unique cDNA molecular identifiers.

Library preparation was by 5' RACE. The data were produced on an Illumina HiSeq 2500. A second PCR of roughly 6 to 12 cycles was run with a J-beta primer mix and a sample-barcoded 5' primer. Each TCR beta cDNA molecule received a unique molecular identifier from a template-switch 5' adaptor carrying 12 random nucleotides. At least 3 million CDR3-containing paired-end reads were obtained from each sample. The Mint cDNA synthesis kit, primed by a TRBC-specific oligonucleotide, was used to synthesize first-strand cDNA from all RNA. All cDNA was treated with uracil-DNA glycosylase and then went through a first 18-cycle PCR with the universal primers M1SS and BC2_uni_R. In the authors' own workflow: For normalization, 1 million high-quality reads were randomly selected from each sample, with every read carrying a distinct molecular identifier. Instead of being binned into consensus sequences, reads with shared molecular identifiers were discarded. MiTCR, set to a Q25 quality threshold and the strictest error-elimination algorithm, was used for CDR3 identification, clonotype clustering and error correction. A nonparametric unseen species model with Euler transformation was used to estimate a lower bound on total TCR beta diversity. TCRdb reran the public reads through fastp at Q25 and MiXCR, keeping productive beta chains. Records with the same CDR3 protein are collapsed into one entry carrying the most frequent genes and DNA. TCRdb's processing, not the authors', yielded these V and J calls. The sample records 1.5 million to 1.8 million distinct CDR3 sequences, approximately 42% of which are singletons. The ten largest clones capture approximately 4.1% of the sample.

The donors were 40 or so Caucasian individuals from Russia, aged 6 to 90 years, who were systemically healthy. Approximately 9 milliliters of peripheral blood were collected from each donor into EDTA-treated Vacutainer tubes. Ficoll-Paque density-gradient centrifugation was used to isolate PBMCs, with at least 6.5 million per sample. Trizol reagent was used to extract total RNA from PBMCs, with at least 5.5 micrograms per sample. Naive CD45RAhigh/CD27high T cell percentages were measured by flow cytometry on a PBMC aliquot from every donor. On the study overall, not on this receptor specifically: Because profiling used bulk unsorted PBMCs, naive and antigen-experienced compartments could not be compared conclusively. The CMV infection status of donors was not known, potentially confounding age-related changes in expanded clonotypes. As age increased, observed TCR beta diversity per million T cells dropped in a roughly linear way, and a significant reduction was already evident by age around 41. Observed TCR beta diversity correlated strongly with the percentage of naive T cells measured by flow cytometry. Estimates of total diversity based on one million sequenced T cells were regarded as lower bounds and as underestimates. The long-lived group showed more naive CD4+ T cells, fewer expanded clones and increased TCR diversity than the aged group, suggesting age selection.

With regard to this clonotype: The specificity of this receptor is unknown. Base qualities are missing; no much larger clone stands one base away.

The CDR3 sequence holds 15 residues, the cysteine and phenylalanine included. Left in the record is the CDR3 DNA by itself, 45 bases read in frame from the first base. Here V drops 7 bases and J drops 8 bases, and the junction holds 17 bases not matched to any gene. CDR1 DFQATT and CDR2 SNEGSKA are derived from the germline V gene (reference sequence). Sequencing used blood. The receptor's source is a woman aged 18 to 35 in good health. This chain joins TRBV20-1 to TRBJ2-1, with 7 junctional bases fitting TRBD2. CDR3 sequence: CSGTGSGKTLHEQFF. The bases are TGCAGTGGGACGGGAAGCGGGAAAACTCTTCATGAGCAGTTCTTC.